This T cell receptor beta chain was identified in a study of T cell responses to AZD1222 COVID-19 vaccine. The overall study: Pooling of second doses given at about 4 or about 12 weeks was done.

The repertoire was sequenced with immunoSEQ multiplex PCR; TCRdb's copy has only in-frame clones and lacks some. The data show 110,000 to 150,000 clones, just over 85% seen once. Germline V lookup: CDR1 GTSNPN, CDR2 SVGIG (reference sequence). V was cut by 8 bases and J by 1 base, with 20 bases left in between. CDR3 length: 15 amino acids. The TCR sequence derives from an adult in good health. The sequencing here drew on peripheral blood, taken on day 0 of AZD1222 vaccination. This chain links TRBV30 with TRBJ2-5; either TRBD1 or TRBD2 may fit D (6 bases each). The CDR3 reads CARGTGAGPQETQYF. The CDR3 bases are TGTGCCCGAGGGACGGGGGCCGGTCCCCAAGAGACCCAGTACTTC.